The 17 T cell receptor beta chains below were found in one sample sequenced in a study of cytomegalovirus exposure and HLA in healthy donors. The PCR ran on 60 Vbeta and 13 Jbeta primers. Libraries were prepared by immunoSEQ multiplex PCR; TCRdb keeps only in-frame clonotypes and omits some of them. The data hold about 150,000 clones, with approximately 80% observed a single time. Material for sequencing was PBMCs. The receptors originated from a male donor in good health and CMV-seronegative.

This clone was counted a few times. J is TRBJ2-7 and V is TRBV6-6; 12 bases match TRBD1. The V gene's germline CDR1 is MNHNY and CDR2 SVGAGI (reference sequence). This CDR3 has 15 amino acids. The J segment lost 7 bases and the V segment lost 5 bases, leaving 9 bases of the junction unmatched. The CDR3 reads CASSPPGTGGGEQYF. The CDR3 nucleotides are TGTGCCAGCAGTCCCCCCGGGACAGGGGGCGGAGAGCAGTACTTC.

The chain links TRBV5-4 to TRBJ1-6; 7 bases agree with TRBD1. V was clipped by 2 bases and J by 7 bases; unmatched bases: 9. This CDR3 has 16 residues. Germline CDR1 SGHNT, CDR2 YYREEE (reference sequence). The CDR3 loop reads CASSFATGAKNSPLHF. DNA of the CDR3: TGTGCCAGCAGCTTCGCCACAGGGGCAAAAAATTCACCCCTCCACTTT.

The rearrangement links TRBV5-1 to TRBJ2-2; a weak D match, TRBD2 (5 bases). Germline V gives CDR1 SGHRS, CDR2 YFSETQ. Trimming left V 0 bases short and J 4 bases short, with 7 bases between. The CDR3 spans 14 residues. CDR3 amino acids: CASSLGGSTGELFF. The CDR3 nucleotides read TGCGCCAGCAGCTTGGGAGGGTCCACCGGGGAGCTGTTTTTT.

The sample holds a few counts of this clone. This chain links TRBV4-1 with TRBJ2-7, with no clear D. The CDR3 length is 12 residues. Germline lookup yields CDR1 MGHRA and CDR2 YSYEKL. Trimming removed 0 bases from V and 3 bases from J, with 3 bases in between. The CDR3 loop reads CASSQDYYEQYF. Written as DNA, the CDR3 is TGCGCCAGCAGCCAAGATTACTACGAGCAGTACTTC.

V and J are TRBV7-9 and TRBJ2-1; the D gene is possibly TRBD2 (5 bases). This CDR3 region has 15 residues. Germline CDR1 and CDR2: SEHNR and FQNEAQ (reference sequence). Trimming pared 3 bases from V and 3 bases from J, leaving 12 bases between. CDR3 nucleotides: TGTGCCAGCAGCTTCACGACGGGGTACTACAATGAGCAGTTCTTC. It encodes CASSFTTGYYNEQFF.

Worth noting for this clone: The sample contains more than one DNA sequence encoding this CDR3. The chain combines TRBV9 with TRBJ2-5; 10 bases agree with TRBD1. The CDR3 runs to 16 residues. With 2 bases clipped from V and 5 bases from J, the junction kept 9 bases outside the gene matches. Germline V gene lookup returns CDR1 SGDLS and CDR2 YYNGEE. The chain's CDR3 is CASSVLGTGVPETQYF. As DNA, the CDR3 is TGTGCCAGCAGCGTCCTCGGGACAGGGGTTCCGGAGACCCAGTACTTC. Supplemented by reference TRBV9 and TRBJ2-5, the full variable domain reads DSGVTQTPKHLITATGQRVTLRCSPRSGDLSVYWYQQSLDQGLQFLIQYYNGEERAKGNILERFSAQQFPDLHSELNLSSLELGDSALYFCASSVLGTGVPETQYFGPGTRLLVL.

J is TRBJ2-2 and V is TRBV27; TRBD1 matches at 9 bases. Germline V CDR1 and CDR2: MNHEY, SMNVEV (reference sequence). This CDR3 comprises 22 residues. J was trimmed by 0 bases and V by 10 bases; bases with no gene match: 27. CDR3 in amino acids: CATKGRDRVVFDKNSNTGELFF. Written as DNA, the CDR3 is TGTGCCACCAAGGGCCGGGACAGGGTGGTGTTTGACAAAAACTCGAACACCGGGGAGCTGTTTTTT.

The chain carries TRBV7-2 and TRBJ2-1; TRBD2 agrees at 11 bases. Germline V gives CDR1 SGHTA, CDR2 FQGNSA. The CDR3 is 17 residues long. Trimming took 5 bases from V and 5 from J; bases not matched to a gene: 11. In DNA form, the CDR3 reads TGTGCCAGCAGCAGAAGGAGAGGGACTAGCGGAAACAATGAGCAGTTCTTC. Amino acids: CASSRRRGTSGNNEQFF.

The rearrangement links TRBV18 to TRBJ1-1, with 8 bases aligning to TRBD1. Trimming removed 5 bases from V and 1 base from J; junction bases left unmatched: 6. The CDR3 spans 15 residues. Germline V lookup: CDR1 KGHSH, CDR2 LQKENI. CDR3 protein: CASSKGQAQNTEAFF. The CDR3 nucleotides are TGTGCCAGCTCAAAGGGACAGGCTCAGAACACTGAAGCTTTCTTT. Full variable domain (missing parts from reference TRBV18 and TRBJ1-1): NAGVMQNPRHLVRRRGQEARLRCSPMKGHSHVYWYRQLPEEGLKFMVYLQKENIIDESGMPKERFSAEFPKEGPSILRIQQVVRGDSAAYFCASSKGQAQNTEAFFGQGTRLTVV.

This clone came up once. The chain uses TRBV9 and TRBJ2-7; 9 positions agree with TRBD1. Trimming cost V 4 bases and J 2 bases; bases outside gene matches: 7. The CDR3 runs to 15 residues. CDR1 is SGDLS and CDR2 is YYNGEE in the germline V gene. CDR3 bases: TGTGCCAGCAGCCCAGGGACAGGGCCAACCTACGAGCAGTACTTC. Translated: CASSPGTGPTYEQYF.

The chain has TRBV7-6 and TRBJ1-3; D gene unclear. The germline gives CDR1 SGHVS, CDR2 FNYEAQ. This CDR3 region has 14 residues. V lost 2 bases and J lost 6, with 11 bases in between. The CDR3 reads CASSLLRGENTIYF. For the CDR3, the DNA is TGTGCCAGCAGCTTACTTCGCGGAGAAAACACCATATATTTT.

The V call is TRBV2, the J call TRBJ2-7; TRBD1 matches 9 bases. Germline V CDR1 and CDR2: SNHLY, FYNNEI. V shed 4 bases, J shed 5 bases, and the junction held 6 bases outside the gene matches. CDR3 length: 14 residues. The CDR3 DNA sequence: TGTGCCAGCAGTGCCGACAGGGGGATCAACGAGCAGTACTTC. Protein sequence: CASSADRGINEQYF.

The chain uses TRBV7-2 and TRBJ1-2; D not certain. There are 14 residues in the CDR3. The V gene's germline CDR1 is SGHTA and CDR2 FQGNSA. Trimming took 4 bases from V and 8 from J, leaving 17 bases between them. CDR3 sequence reads: CASSSRTVGGGYTF. The CDR3 DNA sequence: TGTGCCAGCAGCTCCAGGACCGTGGGAGGGGGCTACACCTTC.

In DNA, the CDR3 is TGTGCCACCAGCAGAGATCTGAGACAGGGAAGTTGGAGTTACTACGAGCAGTACTTC. Residues: CATSRDLRQGSWSYYEQYF. The chain links TRBV15 to TRBJ2-7, with 7 bases fitting TRBD1. V gave up 0 bases and J gave up 3 bases; unmatched junction bases: 17. Germline V gene sequence: CDR1 LNHNV, CDR2 YYDKDF (reference sequence). The CDR3 has 19 amino acids.

V gene TRBV6-5 combines with J gene TRBJ1-1; possible D gene TRBD1, 6 bases. Germline CDR1 MNHEY, CDR2 SVGAGI. The CDR3 consists of 15 residues. V was cut by 0 bases and J by 5 bases, with 13 bases left in between. The CDR3 loop is CASSYSTGGATEAFF. The CDR3 nucleotides are TGTGCCAGCAGTTACTCCACGGGGGGGGCTACTGAAGCTTTCTTT.

This clone was seen only a few times. The chain recombines TRBV2 with TRBJ2-7; D perhaps matches TRBD1 (5 bases). V lost 6 bases and J 0 bases, leaving 12 bases between the germline ends. CDR1 and CDR2 (germline): SNHLY, FYNNEI. CDR3 length equals 14 residues. The CDR3 protein is CASSLDTSSYEQYF. In DNA, the CDR3 is TGTGCCAGCAGCCTGGACACGAGCTCCTACGAGCAGTACTTC.

On this clone: The sample carries other DNA sequences with the same CDR3. This sequence joins TRBV7-2 and TRBJ2-5; D might be TRBD1 (6 bases). The V and J ends lost 1 base and 1 base respectively, with 7 bases between them. The CDR3 totals 14 residues. From germline, CDR1 is SGHTA and CDR2 FQGNSA. In DNA form, the CDR3 reads TGTGCCAGCAGCTTAGGAGGGGGCCAAGAGACCCAGTACTTC. As protein: CASSLGGGQETQYF.